One sample yielded the 26 T cell receptor beta chains listed below, sequenced in a study of shared clonotypes between healthy human individuals (TCRdb year 2020). Library prep was done by the immunoSEQ multiplex PCR assay. Held by TCRdb, this immuneACCESS table contains in-frame sequences only and omits some clones. Under half of the omission traces to an unresolved V gene where checked; the cause of the rest is unknown. In this sample the table shows 600,000 to 800,000 clones, approximately 72% of which occur a single time. Jointly, the top ten make up under 2% of the sample. Sequencing used memory CD4+ T cells sorted from blood. Read against the paper, the sample's cell subset or site label means: CD45RA-negative fraction. The receptors come from a woman aged 25 to 45 in good health.

V is TRBV7-7 and J is TRBJ2-2, with D perhaps TRBD2 (5 bases). The CDR3 is 16 amino acids. V gave up 5 bases and J gave up 4 bases, with 17 bases separating them. CDR1 is SSHAT, CDR2 FNYEAQ, per germline (reference sequence). CDR3 DNA: TGTGCCAGCAGCCCTCGCGGAGCGGAGATCACCGGGGAGCTGTTTTTT. Amino acids: CASSPRGAEITGELFF.

This chain joins TRBV28 and TRBJ1-4, with D possibly being TRBD1 (5 bases). V was trimmed by 7 bases and J by 7 bases, leaving 19 bases between them. There are 15 residues in the CDR3. Germline V gene sequence: CDR1 MDHEN, CDR2 SYDVKM. The CDR3 loop is CASTLLGGKGEKLFF. The CDR3 DNA is TGTGCCAGCACCTTGCTTGGGGGGAAGGGTGAAAAACTGTTTTTT.

This clone turned up a few times. The chain joins TRBV6-6 to TRBJ2-1, with 9 nucleotides matching TRBD2. The CDR3 length is 16 residues. The germline gives CDR1 MNHNY, CDR2 SVGAGI (reference sequence). The J segment lost 8 bases and the V segment lost 8 bases, leaving 16 bases of the junction unmatched. The CDR3 protein is CASFPQGLAGSYEQFF. In nucleotides, the CDR3 is TGTGCCAGCTTTCCCCAGGGGCTAGCGGGATCTTATGAGCAGTTCTTC.

The chain has TRBV5-1 and TRBJ2-5; 16 bases match TRBD2. CDR3 size: 18 residues. V lost 4 bases to trimming and J lost 5 bases; unmatched junction nucleotides: 11. Per the germline V gene, CDR1 is SGHRS and CDR2 is YFSETQ. This chain's CDR3 is CASSDPGTSGRGTETQYF. In DNA form, the CDR3 reads TGCGCCAGCAGCGATCCCGGGACTAGCGGGAGGGGCACCGAGACCCAGTACTTC.

CDR3 sequence reads: CASSEGGARTEAFF. The CDR3 DNA sequence: TGCGCCAGCAGCGAAGGGGGGGCGCGGACTGAAGCTTTCTTT. The chain has TRBV10-1 and TRBJ1-1, with D possibly TRBD1 on 6 matching bases. The CDR3 has 14 residues. The germline CDR1 and CDR2 sequences are WNHNN and SYGVQD (reference sequence). The V and J ends lost 6 bases and 5 bases respectively, with 16 bases between them.

The CDR3 spells CASSHYLAEETQYF. CDR3 sequence (DNA): TGTGCCAGCTCACATTACCTAGCCGAAGAGACCCAGTACTTC. V and J are TRBV18 and TRBJ2-5, with a tentative D call TRBD2 (5 bases). Trimming pared 4 bases from V and 3 bases from J, leaving 12 bases between. The CDR3 is made up of 14 amino acids. CDR1 and CDR2 from the germline V gene are KGHSH and LQKENI.

CDR3 loop: CASSRGDRRETQYF. CDR3 sequence (DNA): TGTGCCAGCAGCCGCGGGGACAGGCGAGAGACCCAGTACTTC. This chain links TRBV6-6 with TRBJ2-5; the match to TRBD1 covers 8 bases. Germline CDR1 MNHNY, CDR2 SVGAGI (reference sequence). The J segment lost 4 bases and the V segment lost 6 bases, leaving 7 bases of the junction unmatched. The CDR3 is made up of 14 amino acids.

This chain uses TRBV6-5 with TRBJ1-4; no clear D gene. Germline V CDR1 and CDR2: MNHEY, SVGAGI. This CDR3 contains 13 residues. V shed 6 bases and J shed 0 bases, with 5 bases lying between them. CDR3 nucleotide sequence: TGTGCCAGCAGACAGCCAACTAATGAAAAACTGTTTTTT. This translates into CASRQPTNEKLFF.

The chain carries TRBV7-2 and TRBJ2-1; no clear D gene. The CDR3 is 14 residues long. V shed 3 bases and J shed 2 bases, with 8 bases lying between them. The germline V gene has CDR1 SGHTA and CDR2 FQGNSA. The CDR3 is CASSFGDPYNEQFF. DNA of the CDR3: TGTGCCAGCAGCTTCGGTGATCCCTACAATGAGCAGTTCTTC.

A note on this clone: Other DNA sequences from this sample encode an identical CDR3 as well. This chain joins TRBV5-1 and TRBJ2-7; no definite D call. The ends were cut back, 0 bases at V and 2 bases at J, with 9 bases in the middle. The CDR3 runs to 14 residues. CDR1 SGHRS and CDR2 YFSETQ come from the germline V gene. The CDR3 DNA reads as TGCGCCAGCAGCTTGGGGGCGGATACCTACGAGCAGTACTTC. Encoded protein: CASSLGADTYEQYF.

V usage is TRBV6-1 and J usage is TRBJ2-7; 10 bases align to TRBD1. Germline CDR1 reads MNHNS; CDR2 reads SASEGT. V dropped 3 bases and J dropped 0; count of bases not matched to a gene: 2. The CDR3 extends over 15 amino acids. CDR3 protein: CASSEGQGYSYEQYF. The CDR3 bases are TGTGCCAGCAGTGAGGGACAGGGGTACTCCTACGAGCAGTACTTC.

The chain is built from TRBV7-9 and TRBJ2-5, with TRBD2 matching over 7 bases. The CDR3 spans 16 residues. Trimming at V came to 5 bases and at J to 4 bases, leaving 13 bases not matched to a gene. From germline, CDR1 is SEHNR and CDR2 FQNEAQ (reference sequence). CDR3 bases: TGTGCCAGCAGCCCTGGTAGGGAGGGAGACCCAGAGACCCAGTACTTC. Amino acid sequence: CASSPGREGDPETQYF.

This chain connects TRBV9 to TRBJ2-3; D gene uncertain. Germline values: CDR1 SGDLS, CDR2 YYNGEE. V lost 0 bases and J 5 bases, leaving 7 bases between the germline ends. The CDR3 has 13 residues. As DNA, the CDR3 is TGTGCCAGCAGCGTAGCCAGGCAAGATACGCAGTATTTT. Amino acid sequence: CASSVARQDTQYF.

The gene calls are TRBV7-2 and TRBJ2-5; TRBD2 matches at 7 bases. CDR1 and CDR2 from the germline V gene are SGHTA and FQGNSA. The CDR3 is 14 amino acids. Germline trimming cut 4 bases from V and 5 bases from J; bases unmatched to any gene: 7. Here the CDR3 DNA reads TGTGCCAGCAGCTGGGGGGGGAACAAGGAGACCCAGTACTTC. Amino acid sequence: CASSWGGNKETQYF.

The chain recombines TRBV30 with TRBJ2-7; D gene uncertain. V was shortened by 3 bases and J by 2 bases, with 14 bases between the two germline ends. The CDR3 runs 14 residues. Germline CDR1 reads GTSNPN; CDR2 reads SVGIG (reference sequence). CDR3 sequence: CAWRQRLPPYEQYF. In nucleotides, the CDR3 is TGTGCCTGGAGGCAGCGCCTCCCCCCCTACGAGCAGTACTTC.

This sequence joins TRBV7-9 and TRBJ1-1; TRBD1 is a possible D gene (6 bases). Trimming removed 6 bases at V and 1 base at J, with 21 bases between. Germline V gene data show CDR1 as SEHNR and CDR2 as FQNEAQ (reference sequence). The CDR3 consists of 17 residues. CDR3 sequence (DNA): TGTGCCAGCAGACACGATCGGCGGGGGCGCGGGAACACTGAAGCTTTCTTT. It encodes CASRHDRRGRGNTEAFF.

This clone appeared a few times. The same CDR3 is also encoded by other DNA sequences in this sample. The chain combines TRBV5-4 with TRBJ2-3; tentative D call: TRBD2 (6 bases). V was shortened by 0 bases and J by 3 bases, with 11 bases between the two germline ends. The CDR3 is 15 amino acids. The germline CDR1 and CDR2 sequences are SGHNT and YYREEE (reference sequence). The DNA of the CDR3 is TGTGCCAGCAGCTTGGTACTAGCTGTAACAGATACGCAGTATTTT. This codes for CASSLVLAVTDTQYF.

The V call is TRBV7-9, the J call TRBJ2-1, with 12 bases identical to TRBD2. The CDR3 is 19 amino acids. V dropped 5 bases and J dropped 0; count of bases not matched to a gene: 11. The germline gives CDR1 SEHNR, CDR2 FQNEAQ (reference sequence). The chain's CDR3 is CASSTGTSGPPSSYNEQFF. DNA for the CDR3: TGTGCCAGCAGCACCGGGACTAGCGGGCCGCCGAGCTCCTACAATGAGCAGTTCTTC.

This clone was counted between two and nine times. The CDR3 loop reads CASSLLTGGDTGELFF. In DNA, the CDR3 is TGCGCCAGCAGCTTGCTGACAGGGGGCGACACCGGGGAGCTGTTTTTT. This sequence joins TRBV5-1 and TRBJ2-2; 10 bases line up with TRBD1. The CDR3 runs 16 residues. The J segment lost 3 bases and the V segment lost 1 base, leaving 3 bases of the junction unmatched. The germline V gene encodes CDR1 SGHRS and CDR2 YFSETQ. The variable domain in full, with the rest retrieved from reference TRBV5-1 and TRBJ2-2, is KAGVTQTPRYLIKTRGQQVTLSCSPISGHRSVSWYQQTPGQGLQFLFEYFSETQRNKGNFPGRFSGRQFSNSRSEMNVSTLELGDSALYLCASSLLTGGDTGELFFGEGSRLTVL.

V usage is TRBV29-1 and J usage is TRBJ2-2; the D gene is possibly TRBD2 (7 bases). The germline V and J ends were trimmed by 6 bases and 6 bases, with 14 bases remaining between them. The CDR3 has 13 amino acids. Germline V gene data show CDR1 as SQVTM and CDR2 as ANQGSEA. The CDR3 DNA is TGCAGCGTAGCTGGGGGGGCCCCCGGGGAGCTGTTTTTT. It translates to CSVAGGAPGELFF.

This chain joins TRBV19 and TRBJ1-1; 8 positions match TRBD1. Germline assignment: CDR1 LNHDA and CDR2 SQIVND (reference sequence). There are 16 residues in the CDR3. Unmatched junction bases numbered 15, after V lost 8 bases and J lost 4 bases. The CDR3 nucleotides read TGTGCCAGTTCTGCCCTTGGACAGGGAGGGTTCACTGAAGCTTTCTTT. Protein product: CASSALGQGGFTEAFF.

The V gene is TRBV5-1, the J gene TRBJ2-7; 7 bases line up with TRBD1. The CDR3 has 14 residues. Germline V gene lookup returns CDR1 SGHRS and CDR2 YFSETQ. Trimming cost V 4 bases and J 0 bases; bases outside gene matches: 4. In DNA, the CDR3 is TGCGCCAGCAGCCCAAGACAGGGCTCCTACGAGCAGTACTTC. Translating it yields CASSPRQGSYEQYF.

The J gene is TRBJ1-1, the V gene TRBV5-4, with D perhaps matching TRBD1 (5 bases). The length of the CDR3 is 12 residues. Germline assignment: CDR1 SGHNT and CDR2 YYREEE (reference sequence). The V end lost 6 bases, the J end lost 5 bases, and 11 bases lay between the germline ends. The CDR3 DNA is TGTGCCAGCACGCGGGGGGGGACTGAAGCTTTCTTT. It encodes CASTRGGTEAFF.

This clone was counted between two and nine times. The DNA for the CDR3 is TGTGCCAGCAGCCAACAAGTGGGACTTTTTACCGGGGAGCTGTTTTTT. The encoded protein is CASSQQVGLFTGELFF. This sequence joins TRBV11-2 and TRBJ2-2; D perhaps matches TRBD2 (6 bases). V lost 5 bases to trimming and J lost 5 bases, with 18 bases between them. The CDR3 totals 16 residues. The germline V gene has CDR1 SGHAT and CDR2 FQNNGV.

The rearrangement joins TRBV6-5 to TRBJ1-5; unclear D gene. V lost 8 bases and J 0 bases, leaving 14 bases between the germline ends. Germline V gives CDR1 MNHEY, CDR2 SVGAGI. The CDR3 sequence is 15 residues long. The CDR3 loop is CASHIQLVSNQPQHF. The CDR3, as DNA: TGTGCCAGCCATATCCAGCTTGTTAGCAATCAGCCCCAGCATTTT.

This sequence joins TRBV6-5 and TRBJ2-5, with 7 positions matching TRBD1. Trimming cost V 3 bases and J 3 bases; bases outside gene matches: 7. CDR3 length equals 15 residues. CDR1 and CDR2 (germline): MNHEY, SVGAGI. CDR3 residues: CASSYSWGTEETQYF. The DNA of the CDR3 is TGTGCCAGCAGTTATTCTTGGGGGACAGAAGAGACCCAGTACTTC.